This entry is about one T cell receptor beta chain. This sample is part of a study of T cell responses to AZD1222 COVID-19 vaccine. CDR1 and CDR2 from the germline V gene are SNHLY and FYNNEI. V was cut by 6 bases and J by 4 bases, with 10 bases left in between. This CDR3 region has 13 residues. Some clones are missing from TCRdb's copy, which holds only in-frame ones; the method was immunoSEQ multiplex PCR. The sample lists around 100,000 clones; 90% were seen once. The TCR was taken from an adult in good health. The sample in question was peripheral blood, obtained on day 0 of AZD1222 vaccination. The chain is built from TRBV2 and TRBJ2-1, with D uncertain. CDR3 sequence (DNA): TGTGCCAGCAGAGGACGGTCTTACAATGAGCAGTTCTTC. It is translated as CASRGRSYNEQFF. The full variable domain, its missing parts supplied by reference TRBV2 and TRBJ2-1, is EPEVTQTPSHQVTQMGQEVILRCVPISNHLYFYWYRQILGQKVEFLVSFYNNEISEKSEIFDDQFSVERPDGSNFTLKIRSTKLEDSAMYFCASRGRSYNEQFFGPGTRLTVL.